This T cell receptor (beta chain) is drawn from a study of shared clonotypes between healthy human individuals. Notes on this clone: Its target is not known.

Each subset's genomic DNA was shared equally among a number of immunoSEQ plates. In the authors' workflow: For the immunoSEQ data, sequences were junction-only without quality scores, so filtering differed. TCRdb's copy holds only in-frame clones and misses some; the assay was immunoSEQ multiplex PCR. Clone size and the V and J calls come from that table; the DNA yielded D and trimming. The sample includes 800,000 to 1,200,000 clones, roughly 74% seen only once; the top ten take approximately 0.5%. V lost 1 base and J lost 7; bases outside the gene matches: 6. Germline V lookup: CDR1 MNHEY, CDR2 SMNVEV (reference sequence). The CDR3 consists of 14 residues. General study points: Shared clonotypes across all four donors exceeded non-shared ones in generation probability.

The chain recombines TRBV27 with TRBJ1-1; 7 nucleotides align to TRBD1. The receptor was derived from a man between 18 and 35 years old in good health. Some clones in this sample may be carry-over from other donors' samples. Material: memory CD4+ T cells from PBMCs. Subset noted: CD45RA-negative fraction. In DNA form, the CDR3 reads TGTGCCAGCAGTTTATGGACAGGCCGGGGTGAAGCTTTCTTT. This gives the protein CASSLWTGRGEAFF.